A single sample gave rise to the 7 T cell receptor beta chains below, sequenced in a study of multiple sclerosis patients with progressive multifocal leukoencephalopathy. Profiling relied on immunoSEQ multiplex PCR, and the TCRdb table lists in-frame clones only, not all of them. The data show some 30,000 clones, with roughly 85% seen just once and under 15% held by the top ten. Time point denoted: time of PML onset. The sequenced sample was PBMCs, obtained from a patient treated with natalizumab. The receptor source for this set is a woman between 25 and 40 years old with progressive multifocal leukoencephalopathy.

The chain recombines TRBV4-2 with TRBJ1-5; possibly TRBD1 for D (5 bases). Germline CDR1 reads LGHNA; CDR2 reads YNFKEQ. V was cut by 5 bases and J by 4 bases, with 12 bases left in between. The CDR3 sequence is 14 residues long. DNA of the CDR3: TGTGCCAGCAGCAACCTTGACAGTAATCAGCCCCAGCATTTT. Amino acid sequence: CASSNLDSNQPQHF.

The chain combines TRBV7-9 with TRBJ1-1; 9 bases fit TRBD1. The V gene's germline CDR1 is SEHNR and CDR2 FQNEAQ (reference sequence). This CDR3 is built from 14 residues. Trimming removed 5 bases from V and 6 bases from J; junction bases left unmatched: 7. In nucleotides, the CDR3 is TGTGCCAGCAGCGCACAGGGGGCGAGCGCTGAAGCTTTCTTT. This codes for CASSAQGASAEAFF. Full variable domain (rest looked up from reference TRBV7-9 and TRBJ1-1): DTGVSQNPRHKITKRGQNVTFRCDPISEHNRLYWYRQTLGQGPEFLTYFQNEAQLEKSRLLSDRFSAERPKGSFSTLEIQRTEQGDSAMYLCASSAQGASAEAFFGQGTRLTVV.

This clone has a single count. This chain joins TRBV28 and TRBJ2-1; tentative D call: TRBD2 (6 bases). Trimming left V 6 bases short and J 10 bases short, with 16 bases between. The germline V gene has CDR1 MDHEN and CDR2 SYDVKM. The CDR3 runs to 13 residues. The DNA of the CDR3 is TGTGCCAGCAGCCTCTTACTAGCAGGAGAGCAGTTCTTC. Its protein is CASSLLLAGEQFF. The full variable domain, with the rest looked up from reference TRBV28 and TRBJ2-1, is DVKVTQSSRYLVKRTGEKVFLECVQDMDHENMFWYRQDPGLGLRLIYFSYDVKMKEKGDIPEGYSVSREKKERFSLILESASTNQTSMYLCASSLLLAGEQFFGPGTRLTVL.

This rearrangement joins TRBV5-5 to TRBJ2-1, with TRBD2 matching 7 bases. The CDR3 length is 12 residues. Trimming took 6 bases from V and 10 from J; bases not matched to a gene: 7. Germline assignment: CDR1 SGHKS and CDR2 YYEKEE (reference sequence). The CDR3 loop is CASNQLGGEQFF. The CDR3 nucleotides are TGTGCCAGCAATCAGCTGGGAGGGGAGCAGTTCTTC.

This clone was seen a handful of times. The chain carries TRBV14 and TRBJ1-3, with 10 bases fitting TRBD1. The germline V gene encodes CDR1 SGHDN and CDR2 FVKESK. V was clipped by 4 bases and J by 3 bases; unmatched bases: 3. The CDR3 is made up of 15 amino acids. CDR3 sequence (DNA): TGTGCCAGCAGCCGCGGGACAGGGGATGGAAACACCATATATTTT. It encodes CASSRGTGDGNTIYF.

The V call is TRBV13, the J call TRBJ2-4; D uncertain. Trimming took off 3 bases at V and 7 bases at J, with 7 bases between the two ends. CDR1 is PRHDT and CDR2 is FYEKMQ in the germline V gene (reference sequence). CDR3 length: 12 amino acids. CDR3 residues: CASSFGGNIQYF. As DNA, the CDR3 is TGTGCCAGCAGCTTTGGTGGGAACATTCAGTACTTC. The variable domain in full, with the rest retrieved from reference TRBV13 and TRBJ2-4, is AAGVIQSPRHLIKEKRETATLKCYPIPRHDTVYWYQQGPGQDPQFLISFYEKMQSDKGSIPDRFSAQQFSDYHSELNMSSLELGDSALYFCASSFGGNIQYFGAGTRLSVL.

This clone appeared a single time. The chain employs TRBV7-2 and TRBJ1-3, with a tentative D call TRBD1 (5 bases). The ends were cut back, 5 bases at V and 4 bases at J, with 15 bases in the middle. The CDR3 totals 15 residues. Germline CDR1 SGHTA, CDR2 FQGNSA. CDR3 sequence (DNA): TGTGCCAGCAGCCCCGGGGGACCTTCAGGAAACACCATATATTTT. Its protein is CASSPGGPSGNTIYF.